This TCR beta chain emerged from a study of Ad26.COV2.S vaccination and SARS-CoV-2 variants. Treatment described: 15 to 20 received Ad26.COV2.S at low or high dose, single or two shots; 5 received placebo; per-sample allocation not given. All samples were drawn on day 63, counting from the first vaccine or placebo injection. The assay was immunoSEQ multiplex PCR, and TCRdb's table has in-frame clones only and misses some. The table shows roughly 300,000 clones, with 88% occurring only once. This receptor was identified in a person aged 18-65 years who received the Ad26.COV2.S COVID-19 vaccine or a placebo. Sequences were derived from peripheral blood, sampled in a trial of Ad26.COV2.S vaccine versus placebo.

CDR3 sequence (DNA): TGCAGCGTTGAGCCGACAGCGAACACTGAAGCTTTCTTT. Its translation is CSVEPTANTEAFF. This rearrangement joins TRBV29-1 to TRBJ1-1, with D perhaps matching TRBD1 (5 bases). V was pared by 3 bases and J by 1 base, with 9 bases between. Per germline, CDR1 SQVTM and CDR2 ANQGSEA. CDR3 length: 13 amino acids.